Below are 2 T cell receptor beta chains sequenced from a single sample in a study of PD-1 blockade in mismatch repair-deficient tumors. Profiled with immunoSEQ multiplex PCR; TCRdb holds only in-frame clones, not every one. Of 40,000 or so clones listed, 75% to 85% are singletons. The sequencing used peripheral blood, collected 4 weeks after starting pembrolizumab. The receptor source for this set is an adult with mismatch repair-deficient cancer.

Only one count was recorded for this clone. This rearrangement joins TRBV11-2 to TRBJ2-2; possible D gene TRBD1, 6 bases. V lost 5 bases and J lost 5, with 18 bases in between. Germline CDR1 SGHAT, CDR2 FQNNGV. The CDR3 length is 16 residues. The CDR3 is CASSPTDSYPTGELFF. CDR3 in DNA: TGTGCCAGCAGCCCCACGGACAGCTACCCGACCGGGGAGCTGTTTTTT.

The CDR3 sequence: CASSPPFPGGVNTEAFF. The DNA for the CDR3 is TGTGCCAGCTCACCACCGTTTCCAGGGGGAGTGAACACTGAAGCTTTCTTT. This chain joins TRBV18 and TRBJ1-1, with 7 bases identical to TRBD1. Germline lookup yields CDR1 KGHSH and CDR2 LQKENI. The CDR3 is made up of 17 amino acids. V dropped 0 bases and J dropped 0; count of bases not matched to a gene: 7.